Following are 11 T cell receptor beta chains from one sample sequenced in a study of radiation and T cells in renal cell carcinoma. Time point denoted: blood 2 weeks post-SBRT. Noted treatment: 15 Gy SBRT to primary tumor, nephrectomy 4 weeks later. Here immunoSEQ multiplex PCR was the method, and the copy in TCRdb shows in-frame clones only, minus some. Here the sample spans 95,000 to 150,000 clones, 65% to 85% being singletons. The sequences come from blood, collected from a patient whose treatment included radiotherapy and nephrectomy. The origin of the receptors is a man aged 45 to 65 with renal cell carcinoma.

This chain links TRBV19 with TRBJ2-1; a weak D match, TRBD1 (6 bases). This CDR3 spans 15 amino acids. Trimming took off 0 bases at V and 8 bases at J, with 14 bases between the two ends. The germline V gene encodes CDR1 LNHDA and CDR2 SQIVND (reference sequence). CDR3 DNA sequence: TGTGCCAGTAGTATAGATCGCACAGGGATGGATGAGCAGTTCTTC. It translates to CASSIDRTGMDEQFF. Variable domain in full (rest from reference TRBV19 and TRBJ2-1): DGGITQSPKYLFRKEGQNVTLSCEQNLNHDAMYWYRQDPGQGLRLIYYSQIVNDFQKGDIAEGYSVSREKKESFPLTVTSAQKNPTAFYLCASSIDRTGMDEQFFGPGTRLTVL.

This clone turned up a few times. The chain uses TRBV29-1 and TRBJ1-1; D is perhaps TRBD1 (6 bases). Germline V gene data show CDR1 as SQVTM and CDR2 as ANQGSEA. Trimming removed 6 bases at V and 3 bases at J, with 14 bases between. The CDR3 covers 13 residues. The CDR3 is CSVDGQQYTEAFF. The CDR3 coding sequence is TGCAGCGTCGATGGACAGCAGTACACTGAAGCTTTCTTT.

This clone was counted a few times. The gene calls are TRBV19 and TRBJ1-6; TRBD1 might be the D (5 bases). Trimming stripped 0 bases from V and 7 bases from J, with 13 bases between. This CDR3 contains 16 residues. CDR1 LNHDA and CDR2 SQIVND come from the germline V gene (reference sequence). CDR3 in amino acids: CASSIDWGTGNSPLHF. The CDR3 DNA sequence: TGTGCCAGTAGTATAGATTGGGGGACGGGGAATTCACCCCTCCACTTT.

This chain joins TRBV18 and TRBJ1-5, with 12 bases that match TRBD1. The germline gives CDR1 KGHSH, CDR2 LQKENI. CDR3 size: 19 residues. The V and J ends lost 2 bases and 2 bases, in that order; junction bases with no gene match: 10. CDR3 loop: CASSPASGQGAGGNQPQHF. The CDR3 coding sequence is TGTGCCAGCTCACCAGCCTCGGGACAGGGGGCTGGGGGCAATCAGCCCCAGCATTTT.

This chain uses TRBV5-4 with TRBJ2-7; tentatively, D is TRBD1 (6 bases). Germline V CDR1 and CDR2: SGHNT, YYREEE (reference sequence). Deletions cut 7 bases from V and 0 bases from J, with 8 bases between. The CDR3 consists of 12 residues. DNA for the CDR3: TGTGCCAGCGGGGACACCTCCTACGAGCAGTACTTC. This gives the protein CASGDTSYEQYF. Complete variable domain (other parts from reference TRBV5-4 and TRBJ2-7): ETGVTQSPTHLIKTRGQQVTLRCSSQSGHNTVSWYQQALGQGPQFIFQYYREEENGRGNFPPRFSGLQFPNYSSELNVNALELDDSALYLCASGDTSYEQYFGPGTRLTVT.

A single count supports this clone. This rearrangement joins TRBV27 to TRBJ1-5, with D tentatively TRBD1 (5 bases). V dropped 6 bases and J dropped 0 bases, with 15 bases sitting between them. The CDR3 totals 16 residues. Germline CDR1 is MNHEY and CDR2 is SMNVEV (reference sequence). The CDR3 DNA sequence: TGTGCCAGCAGGCCCCTTACAGGTTTTAGCAATCAGCCCCAGCATTTT. This gives the protein CASRPLTGFSNQPQHF.

The chain combines TRBV6-6 with TRBJ2-2; 9 bases are a match to TRBD1. CDR1 MNHNY and CDR2 SVGAGI come from the germline V gene (reference sequence). The CDR3 extends over 14 amino acids. The V and J ends lost 7 bases and 4 bases, in that order; junction bases with no gene match: 4. In nucleotides, the CDR3 is TGTGCCAGCATTCGACAGGGGGGCACCGGGGAGCTGTTTTTT. It specifies CASIRQGGTGELFF.

This clone was observed a handful of times. This chain connects TRBV6-5 to TRBJ1-6; 8 nucleotides match TRBD1. The CDR3 runs 15 residues. Germline CDR1 reads MNHEY; CDR2 reads SVGAGI. With 6 bases clipped from V and 8 bases from J, the junction kept 9 bases outside the gene matches. DNA for the CDR3: TGTGCCAGCAGCCCTCAGGTGACAGGGGATTCACCCCTCCACTTT. This translates into CASSPQVTGDSPLHF.

The chain couples TRBV7-9 to TRBJ1-2; D is unresolved. CDR3 length equals 13 residues. V lost 3 bases and J lost 0, with 5 bases in between. Looked up from germline, CDR1 is SEHNR and CDR2 is FQNEAQ (reference sequence). CDR3 nucleotides: TGTGCCAGCAGCTTGGCTGCTAACTATGGCTACACCTTC. Amino acid sequence: CASSLAANYGYTF. The variable domain in full, completed from reference TRBV7-9 and TRBJ1-2, reads DTGVSQNPRHKITKRGQNVTFRCDPISEHNRLYWYRQTLGQGPEFLTYFQNEAQLEKSRLLSDRFSAERPKGSFSTLEIQRTEQGDSAMYLCASSLAANYGYTFGSGTRLTVV.

This sequence joins TRBV5-1 and TRBJ1-1; D remains ambiguous. Germline V gene sequence: CDR1 SGHRS, CDR2 YFSETQ. The CDR3 totals 15 residues. V was shortened by 8 bases and J by 1 base, with 18 bases between the two germline ends. Here the CDR3 DNA reads TGCGCCAGTAAGATTTCGGGTACAGAGAACACTGAAGCTTTCTTT. It specifies CASKISGTENTEAFF.

This sequence joins TRBV11-2 and TRBJ2-2; TRBD1 is a possible D gene (6 bases). Germline lookup yields CDR1 SGHAT and CDR2 FQNNGV. The CDR3 spans 16 residues. V shed 2 bases and J shed 2 bases, with 12 bases lying between them. CDR3 sequence (DNA): TGTGCCAGCAGCTTAAGTGTGGGGGCTAACACCGGGGAGCTGTTTTTT. Translated: CASSLSVGANTGELFF.